These 32 T cell receptor beta chains originate from one sample sequenced in a study of brain T cells in children with intractable seizures. Assay: immunoSEQ multiplex PCR; the TCRdb copy retains only in-frame clones and omits some. The sample holds tens of thousands of clones, about 93% seen once. The sample here was peripheral blood, taken at surgery. These receptors came from a boy less than two years old with tuberous sclerosis and intractable seizures.

The V and J genes are TRBV24-1 and TRBJ1-6; possible D gene TRBD1, 5 bases. This CDR3 contains 13 residues. Germline loops: CDR1 KGHDR, CDR2 SFDVKD. Trimming took 9 bases from V and 8 from J, leaving 13 bases between them. The CDR3 loop is CATPGTPYSPLHF. The CDR3 DNA reads TGTGCCACCCCCGGGACGCCCTATTCACCCCTCCACTTT.

This clone appeared a few times. The chain carries TRBV2 and TRBJ1-1, with no clear D. Deletions cut 6 bases from V and 1 base from J, with 9 bases between. CDR1 and CDR2 from the germline V gene are SNHLY and FYNNEI. This CDR3 has 13 residues. CDR3 in DNA: TGTGCCAGCAGACAACAACAGAACACTGAAGCTTTCTTT. Its translation is CASRQQQNTEAFF.

V gene TRBV30 combines with J gene TRBJ2-1; tentatively, D is TRBD1 (6 bases). The CDR3 is 13 amino acids. V lost 3 bases and J 0 bases, leaving 6 bases between the germline ends. Germline V gene lookup returns CDR1 GTSNPN and CDR2 SVGIG (reference sequence). The CDR3 loop is CAWRGASYNEQFF. DNA of the CDR3: TGTGCCTGGAGGGGGGCCTCCTACAATGAGCAGTTCTTC.

J is TRBJ1-4 and V is TRBV20-1; D ambiguous. The CDR3 runs to 11 residues. Germline V gene data show CDR1 as DFQATT and CDR2 as SNEGSKA (reference sequence). V lost 6 bases and J lost 5, with 7 bases in between. As DNA, the CDR3 is TGCAGTGCGGAGGACAATGAAAAACTGTTTTTT. It codes for CSAEDNEKLFF.

This clone was observed once. The chain links TRBV9 to TRBJ1-6; 7 bases agree with TRBD1. Per germline, CDR1 SGDLS and CDR2 YYNGEE. The CDR3 consists of 15 residues. Germline trimming cut 4 bases from V and 6 bases from J; bases unmatched to any gene: 7. Written as DNA, the CDR3 is TGTGCCAGCAGCTCTGGTGGGACAGCTAATTCACCCCTCCACTTT. Translated: CASSSGGTANSPLHF.

The V call is TRBV5-1, the J call TRBJ2-5; TRBD2 matches 8 bases. The V gene end was trimmed by 4 bases and the J gene end by 5 bases; junction bases not matched to a gene: 16. Germline lookup yields CDR1 SGHRS and CDR2 YFSETQ. The CDR3 is 17 residues long. Here the CDR3 DNA reads TGCGCCAGCAGCCCGCGAAGGCCCCGGGGGGGCCGGGAGACCCAGTACTTC. Translation gives CASSPRRPRGGRETQYF. Using reference TRBV5-1 and TRBJ2-5 for the parts outside the CDR3, the full variable domain is KAGVTQTPRYLIKTRGQQVTLSCSPISGHRSVSWYQQTPGQGLQFLFEYFSETQRNKGNFPGRFSGRQFSNSRSEMNVSTLELGDSALYLCASSPRRPRGGRETQYFGPGTRLLVL.

This rearrangement joins TRBV7-2 to TRBJ2-7, with 7 bases that match TRBD1. Germline CDR1 and CDR2: SGHTA and FQGNSA. This CDR3 region has 14 residues. After removal of 5 bases from V and 2 bases from J, the junction contained 6 bases not matched to a gene. The DNA of the CDR3 is TGTGCCAGCAGCACCCCCGGGACAGCCTACGAGCAGTACTTC. Its translation is CASSTPGTAYEQYF.

This sequence joins TRBV21-1 and TRBJ2-7; the table calls TRBD2, which could not be checked here. TRBV21-1 counts as a pseudogene. This CDR3 is built from 14 residues. The CDR3 loop is CASSKGSRGDEQYF. The CDR3 DNA sequence: TGTGCCAGCAGCAAAGGATCGCGGGGGGACGAGCAGTACTTC.

V gene TRBV9 combines with J gene TRBJ2-7; the match to TRBD1 covers 7 bases. Germline V gene lookup returns CDR1 SGDLS and CDR2 YYNGEE. The CDR3 extends over 16 amino acids. With V trimmed by 0 bases and J by 0 bases, 6 bases remained unmatched. CDR3 loop: CASSVGQGEISYEQYF. The CDR3 DNA reads as TGTGCCAGCAGCGTAGGACAGGGTGAGATCTCCTACGAGCAGTACTTC.

The chain couples TRBV6-5 to TRBJ2-1; 10 bases align to TRBD1. Germline V CDR1 and CDR2: MNHEY, SVGAGI. The CDR3 sequence is 15 residues long. Trimming removed 4 bases from V and 4 bases from J; junction bases left unmatched: 4. The CDR3 here is CASSSTGGIYNEQFF. The CDR3 coding sequence is TGTGCCAGCAGTTCGACAGGGGGCATTTACAATGAGCAGTTCTTC.

The chain combines TRBV3-1 (or the pseudogene TRBV3-2) with TRBJ1-1; D remains ambiguous. This CDR3 has 14 residues. Per the germline V gene, CDR1 is LGHDT and CDR2 is YNNKEL (reference sequence). The germline V and J ends were trimmed by 0 bases and 3 bases, with 8 bases remaining between them. The CDR3 coding sequence is TGTGCCAGCAGCCAAGAACCGTCGGACACTGAAGCTTTCTTT. This sequence encodes CASSQEPSDTEAFF.

This clone was detected only a few times. This same CDR3 is encoded by further DNA sequences in the sample. The gene calls are TRBV6-5 and TRBJ1-1; D not certain. In germline, CDR1 is MNHEY, CDR2 SVGAGI. V dropped 2 bases and J dropped 1 base, with 5 bases sitting between them. The CDR3 runs 13 residues. CDR3 DNA sequence: TGTGCCAGCAGTTACGCCTCGAACACTGAAGCTTTCTTT. Encoded protein: CASSYASNTEAFF.

V and J are TRBV3-1 (or the pseudogene TRBV3-2) and TRBJ2-3; D gene uncertain. CDR3 length: 15 residues. Germline lookup yields CDR1 LGHDT and CDR2 YNNKEL (reference sequence). V gave up 0 bases and J gave up 5 bases, with 12 bases separating them. The DNA of the CDR3 is TGTGCCAGCAGCCAAGATGGTCGACTCGGAGATACGCAGTATTTT. Its translation is CASSQDGRLGDTQYF.

The rearrangement joins TRBV10-1 to TRBJ2-2; TRBD1 or TRBD2 may be the D gene (5 bases each). The germline gives CDR1 WNHNN, CDR2 SYGVQD (reference sequence). V lost 11 bases and J lost 4, with 11 bases in between. CDR3 size: 12 residues. CDR3 coding DNA: TGCGCCGGGGGAACGGGCACCGGGGAGCTGTTTTTT. Amino acids: CAGGTGTGELFF.

The rearrangement links TRBV3-1 (or the pseudogene TRBV3-2) to TRBJ1-6; TRBD1 matches 9 bases. Germline V gene sequence: CDR1 LGHDT, CDR2 YNNKEL (reference sequence). V lost 4 bases to trimming and J lost 7 bases; unmatched junction nucleotides: 5. This CDR3 spans 15 amino acids. The DNA for the CDR3 is TGTGCCAGCAGCCTGGGACAGGGTGGCAATTCACCCCTCCACTTT. Protein sequence: CASSLGQGGNSPLHF.

The CDR3 reads CASSKMLLGGYGYTF. Here the CDR3 DNA reads TGTGCCAGCAGCAAAATGCTCCTGGGAGGCTATGGCTACACCTTC. The rearrangement joins TRBV21-1 to TRBJ1-2. TRBV21-1 is designated a pseudogene. The CDR3 consists of 15 residues.

V gene TRBV3-1 (or the pseudogene TRBV3-2) combines with J gene TRBJ1-1; no firm D call. Germline loops: CDR1 LGHDT, CDR2 YNNKEL (reference sequence). Between the trimmed V and J ends, which lost 3 bases and 5 bases, there was a span of 16 bases. The length of the CDR3 is 15 residues. CDR3 loop: CASSHRPGSGTEAFF. CDR3 nucleotide sequence: TGTGCCAGCAGCCATAGGCCCGGAAGCGGAACTGAAGCTTTCTTT.

The chain is built from TRBV5-1 and TRBJ2-1; no definite D call. V dropped 0 bases and J dropped 0 bases, with 13 bases sitting between them. Looked up from germline, CDR1 is SGHRS and CDR2 is YFSETQ. The CDR3 spans 17 residues. This CDR3 reads CASSLVYPMGSYNEQFF. The CDR3 DNA reads as TGCGCCAGCAGCTTGGTCTACCCGATGGGCTCCTACAATGAGCAGTTCTTC.

The chain employs TRBV7-2 and TRBJ1-2; 7 nucleotides match TRBD1. The CDR3 has 15 amino acids. Germline V gene sequence: CDR1 SGHTA, CDR2 FQGNSA. The V and J ends lost 2 bases and 3 bases, in that order; junction bases with no gene match: 6. CDR3 sequence reads: CASSLSGGIYYGYTF. Written as DNA, the CDR3 is TGTGCCAGCAGCTTATCAGGGGGTATATACTATGGCTACACCTTC.

V gene TRBV6-1 combines with J gene TRBJ2-3; D gene ambiguous. CDR1 and CDR2 (germline): MNHNS, SASEGT. V was shortened by 0 bases and J by 2 bases, with 9 bases between the two germline ends. The CDR3 has 15 residues. The CDR3 here is CASSEAGSDTDTQYF. CDR3 sequence (DNA): TGTGCCAGCAGTGAAGCGGGTTCCGACACAGATACGCAGTATTTT.

The V gene is TRBV19, the J gene TRBJ1-4; possibly TRBD1 for D (5 bases). This CDR3 comprises 13 residues. V gave up 7 bases and J gave up 5 bases, with 11 bases separating them. Looked up from germline, CDR1 is LNHDA and CDR2 is SQIVND (reference sequence). The CDR3 DNA follows: TGTGCCAGTACGTGGGGGGAGAATGAAAAACTGTTTTTT. Amino acid sequence: CASTWGENEKLFF.

DNA for the CDR3: TGTGCCAGTAGTCGATCAGGGGGAAGCTTCTACGAGCAGTACTTC. Translation: CASSRSGGSFYEQYF. The V and J genes are TRBV19 and TRBJ2-7; 7 bases line up with TRBD1. This CDR3 spans 15 amino acids. CDR1 and CDR2 from the germline V gene are LNHDA and SQIVND (reference sequence). The V segment lost 5 bases and the J segment 3 bases; nucleotides outside the gene matches: 10.

The chain is built from TRBV5-6 and TRBJ1-6, with a tentative D call TRBD1 (6 bases). The CDR3 has 17 residues. The germline V gene has CDR1 SGHDT and CDR2 YYEEEE. The germline V and J ends were trimmed by 3 bases and 0 bases, with 13 bases remaining between them. CDR3 DNA: TGTGCCAGCAGCTCTACCCAGGGGAGCTCCTATAATTCACCCCTCCACTTT. Encoded protein: CASSSTQGSSYNSPLHF.

The V and J genes are TRBV7-3 and TRBJ2-2; 9 bases map to TRBD2. CDR3 length equals 14 residues. Germline CDR1 reads SGHTA; CDR2 reads FQGTGA. After removal of 8 bases from V and 7 bases from J, the junction contained 8 bases not matched to a gene. CDR3 bases: TGTGCCAGCGGACCGGGACTAGCTGTCGGGGAGCTGTTTTTT. Residues: CASGPGLAVGELFF.

V is TRBV6-1 and J is TRBJ2-2; 10 bases match TRBD2. Trimming at V came to 2 bases and at J to 3 bases, leaving 6 bases not matched to a gene. Per the germline V gene, CDR1 is MNHNS and CDR2 is SASEGT. The CDR3 extends over 17 amino acids. The CDR3 loop reads CASSERGLASYTGELFF. CDR3 nucleotides: TGTGCCAGCAGTGAACGGGGACTAGCGTCATACACCGGGGAGCTGTTTTTT.

V gene TRBV28 combines with J gene TRBJ1-5; a weak D match, TRBD1 (6 bases). Trimming removed 3 bases at V and 2 bases at J, with 14 bases between. Germline CDR1 and CDR2: MDHEN and SYDVKM. The CDR3 has 16 amino acids. The CDR3 here is CASSLAGEHRNQPQHF. Written as DNA, the CDR3 is TGTGCCAGCAGTTTGGCAGGGGAGCATCGCAATCAGCCCCAGCATTTT.

The chain carries TRBV5-5 and TRBJ1-1; D possibly corresponds to TRBD1 (6 bases). Trimming removed 2 bases from V and 2 bases from J, with 10 bases in between. CDR1 SGHKS and CDR2 YYEKEE come from the germline V gene (reference sequence). The length of the CDR3 is 14 residues. CDR3 residues: CASSFPGANTEAFF. The CDR3 DNA is TGTGCCAGCAGCTTTCCAGGGGCAAACACTGAAGCTTTCTTT.

The genes are TRBV27 and TRBJ2-3; 11 bases are shared with TRBD1. The CDR3 extends over 16 amino acids. Trimming cost V 3 bases and J 2 bases; bases outside gene matches: 4. Germline CDR1 is MNHEY and CDR2 is SMNVEV (reference sequence). Here the CDR3 reads CASSFRGQGDTDTQYF. The CDR3 region has the DNA TGTGCCAGCAGTTTTAGGGGACAGGGGGACACAGATACGCAGTATTTT.

The genes are TRBV5-6 and TRBJ1-2; the D gene is possibly TRBD1 (5 bases). CDR3 length: 14 amino acids. V lost 6 bases and J 6 bases, leaving 18 bases between the germline ends. The germline CDR1 and CDR2 sequences are SGHDT and YYEEEE. Written as DNA, the CDR3 is TGTGCCAGCACCCGGGGGTCTGATCGCCATGGCTACACCTTC. Its translation: CASTRGSDRHGYTF.

V and J are TRBV5-1 and TRBJ2-5; D may be TRBD2 (6 bases). V was cut by 2 bases and J by 3 bases, with 14 bases left in between. CDR1 and CDR2 from the germline V gene are SGHRS and YFSETQ. The CDR3 spans 15 residues. CDR3 sequence reads: CASSLGRRREETQYF. The CDR3 nucleotides read TGCGCCAGCAGCTTAGGGAGGAGGAGGGAAGAGACCCAGTACTTC.

The chain couples TRBV30 to TRBJ2-7; weak D call: TRBD1 (6 bases). CDR1 and CDR2 from the germline V gene are GTSNPN and SVGIG (reference sequence). The CDR3 covers 14 residues. The ends were cut back, 4 bases at V and 6 bases at J, with 19 bases in the middle. In nucleotides, the CDR3 is TGTGCCTGGACGCCGCAGGGGTTGTTCTCCGAGCAGTACTTC. This gives the protein CAWTPQGLFSEQYF. The full variable domain, its missing parts supplied by reference TRBV30 and TRBJ2-7, is SQTIHQWPATLVQPVGSPLSLECTVEGTSNPNLYWYRQAAGRGLQLLFYSVGIGQISSEVPQNLSASRPQDRQFILSSKKLLLSDSGFYLCAWTPQGLFSEQYFGPGTRLTVT.

CDR3 residues: CASSLDRLETQYF. The CDR3 DNA follows: TGTGCCAGCAGCTTAGACAGGTTAGAGACCCAGTACTTC. The chain uses TRBV7-9 and TRBJ2-5; tentatively, D is TRBD1 (5 bases). Germline V gives CDR1 SEHNR, CDR2 FQNEAQ (reference sequence). The CDR3 contains 13 residues. The germline V and J ends were trimmed by 1 base and 4 bases, with 7 bases remaining between them.